This T cell receptor (beta chain) was identified in a study of blood T cell repertoires in COVID-19. Study-level background: T cells, B-cell-depleted T cells, or PBMCs supplied cDNA or gDNA.

The assay was immunoSEQ multiplex PCR, and TCRdb's table has in-frame clones only and misses some. Among 200,000 to 300,000 clones listed, approximately 90% were seen once. This clonotype was obtained from a man aged 55 to 69 who had recovered from COVID-19. Material: peripheral blood.

The CDR3 DNA reads TGTGCCAGCAGCGAAGGGGCAGAGTATAATTCACCCCTCCACTTT. Amino acids: CASSEGAEYNSPLHF. The V call is TRBV7-2, the J call TRBJ1-6, with a weak D call TRBD1 (5 bases). The CDR3 contains 15 residues. Germline V lookup: CDR1 SGHTA, CDR2 FQGNSA. Trimming removed 5 bases from V and 4 bases from J, with 12 bases in between.